The 6 T cell receptor beta chains listed next were all sequenced from one sample in a study of blood T cell repertoires in COVID-19. Assay used: immunoSEQ multiplex PCR; TCRdb lists only in-frame clones, some missing. The table shows some 140,000 clones, with around 81% occurring only once. Sequencing used peripheral blood. All receptors come from a human donor in a cohort sampled during active COVID-19.

The chain has TRBV7-6 and TRBJ2-3; 7 bases fit TRBD2. The CDR3 runs to 15 residues. V was pared by 3 bases and J by 2 bases, with 5 bases of the junction left unmatched. Germline V lookup: CDR1 SGHVS, CDR2 FNYEAQ. The CDR3 protein is CASSLGGSPTDTQYF. The CDR3, as DNA: TGTGCCAGCAGCTTGGGGGGGTCCCCCACAGATACGCAGTATTTT.

The chain joins TRBV27 to TRBJ2-2; D might be TRBD2 (5 bases). V lost 1 base and J lost 7, with 16 bases in between. CDR1 MNHEY and CDR2 SMNVEV come from the germline V gene (reference sequence). This CDR3 is built from 16 residues. Here the CDR3 DNA reads TGTGCCAGCAGTTTATGGCCCCGGGCCGAGGGCGGGGAGCTGTTTTTT. Its protein is CASSLWPRAEGGELFF.

This chain joins TRBV19 and TRBJ1-2; D uncertain. CDR1 is LNHDA, CDR2 SQIVND, per germline (reference sequence). V shed 5 bases and J shed 2 bases, with 9 bases lying between them. This CDR3 region has 13 residues. CDR3 bases: TGTGCCAGTAGTCCTGAGAAGAACTATGGCTACACCTTC. Its protein product is CASSPEKNYGYTF.

This chain links TRBV9 with TRBJ1-6, with 9 bases fitting TRBD1. CDR3 length: 16 amino acids. V lost 2 bases to trimming and J lost 5 bases; unmatched junction nucleotides: 5. Looked up from germline, CDR1 is SGDLS and CDR2 is YYNGEE. The chain's CDR3 is CASSVGGTGNNSPLHF. Here the CDR3 DNA reads TGTGCCAGCAGCGTGGGGGGGACAGGGAATAATTCACCCCTCCACTTT.

This clone was counted many times. The chain has TRBV15 and TRBJ1-2, with TRBD1 matching over 7 bases. The CDR3 is made up of 16 amino acids. Germline V gene data show CDR1 as LNHNV and CDR2 as YYDKDF (reference sequence). Trimming at V came to 3 bases and at J to 0 bases, leaving 7 bases not matched to a gene. The CDR3: CATSRNRDRANYGYTF. The CDR3 DNA reads as TGTGCCACCAGCAGGAACCGGGACAGAGCTAACTATGGCTACACCTTC.

As for this clone: The sample contains more than one DNA sequence encoding this CDR3. The chain uses TRBV19 and TRBJ1-1, with 10 positions matching TRBD1. V gave up 6 bases and J gave up 0 bases; unmatched junction bases: 4. CDR3 length: 15 amino acids. Germline V gives CDR1 LNHDA, CDR2 SQIVND (reference sequence). CDR3 amino acids: CASRRQGAMNTEAFF. The CDR3 DNA reads as TGTGCCAGTAGAAGACAGGGGGCAATGAACACTGAAGCTTTCTTT.